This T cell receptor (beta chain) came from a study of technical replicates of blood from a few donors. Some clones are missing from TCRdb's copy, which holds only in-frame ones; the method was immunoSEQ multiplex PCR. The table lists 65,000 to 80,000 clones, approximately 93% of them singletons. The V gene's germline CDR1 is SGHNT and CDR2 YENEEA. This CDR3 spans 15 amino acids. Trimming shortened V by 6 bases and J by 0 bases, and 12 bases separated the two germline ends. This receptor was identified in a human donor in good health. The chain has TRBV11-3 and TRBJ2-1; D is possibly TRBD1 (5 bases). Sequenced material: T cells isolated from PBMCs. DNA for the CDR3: TGTGCCAGCAGGGAAGACAGAAGCTCCTACAATGAGCAGTTCTTC. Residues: CASREDRSSYNEQFF.